These 20 T cell receptor beta chains originate from one sample sequenced in a study of T cells expressing NK-cell markers. TCRdb re-called the 5' RACE reads, yielding one record per CDR3 amino acid sequence without DNA. Recorded for this sample: 450,000 to 600,000 distinct CDR3 sequences. The sequenced material came from blood T cells: a sorted CD56 or NKG2C T cell subset, CD4+ or CD8+ T cells, or bulk PBMC T cells (not recorded which). All receptors come from a man between 18 and 29 years old in good health.

This chain links TRBV2 with TRBJ2-7; TCRdb returns TRBD2, unconfirmable since there is no DNA. The CDR3 sequence is 16 residues long. Germline CDR1 SNHLY, CDR2 FYNNEI. The CDR3 protein is CASSEWRAQSSYEQYF.

The chain combines TRBV12-3 or TRBV12-4 with TRBJ2-3; the TCRdb D gene call, TRBD2, has no DNA to confirm it. The CDR3 has 16 residues. The CDR3 loop reads CASSLGPSGRTDTQYF.

V gene TRBV9 combines with J gene TRBJ2-1; the TRBD1 assignment by TCRdb is unverifiable without DNA. Per germline, CDR1 SGDLS and CDR2 YYNGEE. This CDR3 is built from 17 residues. The CDR3 region is CASSVATSGQRLNEQFF.

The rearrangement uses TRBV5-1 and TRBJ2-5; there is no DNA to check the TCRdb D call of TRBD1. Germline loops: CDR1 SGHRS, CDR2 YFSETQ. This CDR3 spans 16 amino acids. The CDR3 protein is CASSHKRTRMGETQYF. Full variable domain (rest looked up from reference TRBV5-1 and TRBJ2-5): KAGVTQTPRYLIKTRGQQVTLSCSPISGHRSVSWYQQTPGQGLQFLFEYFSETQRNKGNFPGRFSGRQFSNSRSEMNVSTLELGDSALYLCASSHKRTRMGETQYFGPGTRLLVL.

The rearrangement links TRBV20-1 to TRBJ2-5; the D gene TCRdb calls, TRBD1, cannot be checked with no DNA. Germline assignment: CDR1 DFQATT and CDR2 SNEGSKA (reference sequence). The CDR3 covers 13 residues. CDR3 protein: CSASLGGSETQYF.

The chain employs TRBV24-1 and TRBJ2-1. Germline V CDR1 and CDR2: KGHDR, SFDVKD. The CDR3 loop spans 13 amino acids. The CDR3 loop is CATSEMAYNEQFF.

The chain employs TRBV20-1 and TRBJ1-2; there is no DNA to check the TCRdb D call of TRBD1. The CDR3 has 14 amino acids. Germline CDR1 is DFQATT and CDR2 is SNEGSKA (reference sequence). CDR3 in amino acids: CSARKDREGYGYTF.

The chain links TRBV12-3 or TRBV12-4 to TRBJ2-1; TCRdb's assignment of TRBD2 cannot be checked, as there is no DNA. The CDR3 extends over 15 amino acids. Here the CDR3 reads CASSFREGLDNEQFF.

V and J are TRBV21-1 and TRBJ2-1; TCRdb gives TRBD2 as the D gene, but with no DNA this cannot be confirmed. TRBV21-1 is recorded as a pseudogene. The CDR3 sequence is 20 residues long. The CDR3 reads CASSKGTIGTSGTSYNEQFF.

CDR3 sequence: CASGGRLADTDTQYF. V and J are TRBV7-2 and TRBJ2-3; TCRdb reports TRBD2, a call that lacks DNA to check it against. The V gene's germline CDR1 is SGHTA and CDR2 FQGNSA. The CDR3 runs to 15 residues.

This chain joins TRBV29-1 and TRBJ2-2; TCRdb proposes TRBD2, but this gene call is untestable without DNA. The CDR3 runs 12 residues. Germline CDR1 SQVTM, CDR2 ANQGSEA. CDR3 amino acids: CSCGISTGELFF.

CDR3 loop: CATDRGEKETQYF. The chain is built from TRBV10-3 and TRBJ2-5; TCRdb picks TRBD1, but there is no DNA to check that call. Germline V lookup: CDR1 ENHRY, CDR2 SYGVKD. This CDR3 is 13 amino acids long.

V gene TRBV7-6 combines with J gene TRBJ2-7; lacking DNA, the TRBD1 call made by TCRdb goes unchecked. This CDR3 spans 14 amino acids. CDR1 and CDR2 (germline): SGHVS, FNYEAQ. The CDR3 spells CASSLGPGNFEQYF.

This chain uses TRBV12-3 or TRBV12-4 with TRBJ1-2; TCRdb's D call of TRBD1 is untestable without DNA. This CDR3 is built from 15 residues. The CDR3 loop is CASSLGPGGTYGYTF.

This rearrangement joins TRBV15 to TRBJ2-3; TCRdb selects TRBD2, and the lack of DNA leaves this call unchecked. The CDR3 loop spans 15 amino acids. The germline V gene encodes CDR1 LNHNV and CDR2 YYDKDF (reference sequence). The CDR3 loop is CATSTSGRSTDTQYF.

The rearrangement links TRBV4-3 to TRBJ1-5. CDR1 and CDR2 from the germline V gene are LGHNA and YSLEER. CDR3 length: 13 residues. CDR3 region: CASSQDEGQPQHF.

The genes are TRBV20-1 and TRBJ2-1; TCRdb's D call of TRBD2 is untestable without DNA. The CDR3 is made up of 14 amino acids. CDR1 is DFQATT, CDR2 SNEGSKA, per germline (reference sequence). CDR3 region: CSAKDGAPLNEQFF.

CDR3: CASSYDVGAAGANVLTF. This rearrangement joins TRBV6-5 to TRBJ2-6; TCRdb's D gene call, TRBD1, goes unchecked for lack of DNA. The CDR3 contains 17 residues. Germline-derived CDR1 and CDR2 are MNHEY and SVGAGI.

The CDR3 loop reads CASSFRGQGGYNEQFF. This sequence joins TRBV7-8 and TRBJ2-1; TCRdb calls TRBD1, which cannot be checked without DNA. This CDR3 comprises 16 residues. CDR1 and CDR2 from the germline V gene are SGHVS and FQNEAQ. The full variable domain, in which reference TRBV7-8 and TRBJ2-1 provide the parts outside the CDR3, is GAGVSQSPRYKVAKRGQDVALRCDPISGHVSLFWYQQALGQGPEFLTYFQNEAQLDKSGLPSDRFFAERPEGSVSTLKIQRTQQEDSAVYLCASSFRGQGGYNEQFFGPGTRLTVL.

The V call is TRBV4-3, the J call TRBJ2-7; TCRdb selects TRBD2, and the lack of DNA leaves this call unchecked. This CDR3 region has 16 residues. Germline V gene data show CDR1 as LGHNA and CDR2 as YSLEER. This CDR3 is CASSQRGSSGRYEQYF.